This T cell receptor (beta chain) was identified during a study of Graves' ophthalmopathy and Graves' hyperthyroidism. Amplification from RNA transcripts yielded the TCR beta CDR3 regions. Following a first-round RT-PCR that used HTBI primers, a second-round multiplex PCR was carried out. TCRdb used MiXCR to reprocess the multiplex PCR reads, holding one entry per CDR3 protein. This table holds about 740,000 distinct CDR3 sequences, roughly two fifths found once. The CDR3 spans 13 residues. V lost 8 bases and J 4 bases, leaving 14 bases between the germline ends. This chain joins TRBV12-3 or TRBV12-4 and TRBJ1-1; D call uncertain. This sequence originates from an adult man with Graves' ophthalmopathy. Material for sequencing was peripheral blood. The CDR3 bases are TGTGCCAGCCCCTCGGGGAGTGGCACTGAAGCTTTCTTT. Translating it yields CASPSGSGTEAFF.